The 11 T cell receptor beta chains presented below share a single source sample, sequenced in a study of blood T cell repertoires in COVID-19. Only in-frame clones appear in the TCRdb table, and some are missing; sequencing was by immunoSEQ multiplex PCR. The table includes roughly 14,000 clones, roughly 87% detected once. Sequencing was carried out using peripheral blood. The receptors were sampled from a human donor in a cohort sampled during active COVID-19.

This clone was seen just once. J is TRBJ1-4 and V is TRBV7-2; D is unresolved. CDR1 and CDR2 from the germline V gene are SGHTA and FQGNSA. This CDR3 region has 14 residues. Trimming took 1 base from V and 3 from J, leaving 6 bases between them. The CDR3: CASSLERSNEKLFF. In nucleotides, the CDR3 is TGTGCCAGCAGCTTAGAGCGTTCTAATGAAAAACTGTTTTTT.

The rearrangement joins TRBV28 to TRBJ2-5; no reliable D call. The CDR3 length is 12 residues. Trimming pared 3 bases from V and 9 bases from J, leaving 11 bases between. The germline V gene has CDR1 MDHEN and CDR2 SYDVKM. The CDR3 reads CASSFGTTSQYF. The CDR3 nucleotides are TGTGCCAGCAGTTTTGGAACGACTTCCCAGTACTTC.

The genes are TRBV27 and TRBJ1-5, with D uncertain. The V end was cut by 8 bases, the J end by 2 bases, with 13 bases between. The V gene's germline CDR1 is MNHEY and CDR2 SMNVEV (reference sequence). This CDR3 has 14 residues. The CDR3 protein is CASGLKFRNQPQHF. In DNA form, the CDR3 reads TGTGCCAGCGGCCTTAAGTTCCGCAATCAGCCCCAGCATTTT.

The CDR3 DNA follows: TGCGCCAGCAGCCCCCCAGGGCCGGGAAAACTGTTTTTT. Translated, it gives CASSPPGPGKLFF. This chain uses TRBV4-1 with TRBJ1-4; D perhaps matches TRBD1 (5 bases). Trimming removed 4 bases at V and 10 bases at J, with 13 bases between. CDR3 length equals 13 residues. Germline V gene data show CDR1 as MGHRA and CDR2 as YSYEKL.

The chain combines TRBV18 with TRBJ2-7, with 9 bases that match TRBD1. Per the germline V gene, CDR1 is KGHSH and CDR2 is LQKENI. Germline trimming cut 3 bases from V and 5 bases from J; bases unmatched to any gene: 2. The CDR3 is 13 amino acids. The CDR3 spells CASSPGQGNEQYF. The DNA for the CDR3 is TGTGCCAGCTCACCGGGACAGGGAAACGAGCAGTACTTC.

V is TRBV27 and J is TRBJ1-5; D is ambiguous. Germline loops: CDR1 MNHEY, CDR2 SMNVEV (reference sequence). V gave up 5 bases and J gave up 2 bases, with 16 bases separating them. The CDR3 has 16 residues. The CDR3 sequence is CASSLRAAGGNQPQHF. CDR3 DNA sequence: TGTGCCAGCAGTCTAAGGGCCGCGGGTGGCAATCAGCCCCAGCATTTT.

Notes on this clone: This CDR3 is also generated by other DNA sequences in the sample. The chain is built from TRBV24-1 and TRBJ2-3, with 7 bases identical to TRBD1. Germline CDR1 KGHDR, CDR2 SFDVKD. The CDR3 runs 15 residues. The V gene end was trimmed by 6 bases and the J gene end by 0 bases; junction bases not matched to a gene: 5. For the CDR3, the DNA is TGTGCCACCAGTAGCAGGGGGATCAGCACAGATACGCAGTATTTT. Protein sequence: CATSSRGISTDTQYF.

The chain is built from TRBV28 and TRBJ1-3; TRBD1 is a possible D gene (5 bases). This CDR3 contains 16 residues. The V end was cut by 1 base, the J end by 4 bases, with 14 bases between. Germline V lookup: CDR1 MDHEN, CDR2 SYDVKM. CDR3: CASSLSGGTKGNTIYF. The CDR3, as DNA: TGTGCCAGCAGTTTATCGGGGGGGACCAAAGGAAACACCATATATTTT.

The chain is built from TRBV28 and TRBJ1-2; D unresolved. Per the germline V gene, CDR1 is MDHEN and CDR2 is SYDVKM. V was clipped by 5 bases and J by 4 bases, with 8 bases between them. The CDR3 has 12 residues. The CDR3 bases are TGTGCCAGCAGTACAGAACTCTATGGCTACACCTTC. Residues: CASSTELYGYTF.

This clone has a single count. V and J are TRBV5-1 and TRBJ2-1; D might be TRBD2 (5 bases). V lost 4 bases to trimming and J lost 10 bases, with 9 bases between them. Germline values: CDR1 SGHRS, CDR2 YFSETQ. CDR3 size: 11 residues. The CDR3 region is CASSATTEQFF. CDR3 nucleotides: TGCGCCAGCAGCGCGACTACCGAGCAGTTCTTC.

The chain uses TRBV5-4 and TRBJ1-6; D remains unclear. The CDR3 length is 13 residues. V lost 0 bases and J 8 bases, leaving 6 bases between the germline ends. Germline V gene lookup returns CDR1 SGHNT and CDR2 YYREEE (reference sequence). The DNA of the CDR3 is TGTGCCAGCAGCTTGGTCCGAGATTCACCCCTCCACTTT. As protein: CASSLVRDSPLHF.